These 14 T cell receptor beta chains came from one sample sequenced in a study of Ad26.COV2.S vaccination and SARS-CoV-2 variants. Profiling relied on immunoSEQ multiplex PCR, and the TCRdb table lists in-frame clones only, not all of them. This table has about 440,000 clones, approximately 88% appearing once. Noted treatment: around 19 received Ad26.COV2.S at low or high dose, single or two shots; about 5 received placebo; per-sample allocation not given. Sampling occurred on day 63 after the first vaccine or placebo injection. Sequenced material: peripheral blood, taken in a trial of Ad26.COV2.S vaccine versus placebo. The receptors originated from a person between 18 and 60 years old who received the Ad26.COV2.S COVID-19 vaccine or a placebo.

The DNA for the CDR3 is TGCGCCAGCAGCCGAGGGCCCAGACAGGGTTTGGGGGGAGCGGATGAGCAGTTCTTC. Amino acid sequence: CASSRGPRQGLGGADEQFF. The chain uses TRBV5-1 and TRBJ2-1; weak D call: TRBD1 (7 bases). Germline V gives CDR1 SGHRS, CDR2 YFSETQ. This CDR3 comprises 19 residues. With 4 bases removed from V and 8 bases from J, the gap between germline ends came to 31 bases.

The chain recombines TRBV6-2 or TRBV6-3 with TRBJ2-1, with 8 bases fitting TRBD2. From germline, CDR1 is MNHEY and CDR2 SVGEGT. After removal of 4 bases from V and 10 bases from J, the junction contained 12 bases not matched to a gene. The CDR3 contains 15 residues. The CDR3 DNA is TGTGCCAGCAGTTCGATAGCGGGATCCCTCGGGGAGCAGTTCTTC. Protein: CASSSIAGSLGEQFF.

In this sample, this clone turned up a few times. The V call is TRBV4-1, the J call TRBJ1-4; possible D gene TRBD1, 6 bases. The CDR3 has 15 residues. Trimming shortened V by 2 bases and J by 1 base, and 8 bases separated the two germline ends. The germline CDR1 and CDR2 sequences are MGHRA and YSYEKL. CDR3 sequence (DNA): TGCGCCAGCAGCCAACGGGGGCAAACTAATGAAAAACTGTTTTTT. It codes for CASSQRGQTNEKLFF.

The chain recombines TRBV30 with TRBJ2-7, with D perhaps matching TRBD2 (5 bases). CDR1 is GTSNPN, CDR2 SVGIG, per germline (reference sequence). The CDR3 loop spans 13 amino acids. The V gene lost 0 bases and the J gene lost 3 bases, with 9 bases spanning the gap. The CDR3 DNA reads as TGTGCCTGGAGTGTAGACTACCGCTACGAGCAGTACTTC. Translating gives CAWSVDYRYEQYF.

This rearrangement joins TRBV28 to TRBJ2-5; unclear D gene. Germline values: CDR1 MDHEN, CDR2 SYDVKM. The V end was cut by 6 bases, the J end by 1 base, with 12 bases between. The CDR3 extends over 14 amino acids. This CDR3 reads CASRPQTIQETQYF. The CDR3 region has the DNA TGTGCCAGCAGACCACAGACGATCCAAGAGACCCAGTACTTC.

This clone came up once. The rearrangement uses TRBV6-5 and TRBJ2-6, with D unresolved. This CDR3 comprises 14 residues. Germline lookup yields CDR1 MNHEY and CDR2 SVGAGI. Trimming took 6 bases from V and 6 from J, leaving 12 bases between them. The CDR3 nucleotides read TGTGCCAGCAGCCTGACTTGGGAGGCCAACGTCCTGACTTTC. Protein sequence: CASSLTWEANVLTF.

The chain uses TRBV28 and TRBJ2-1, with 9 nucleotides matching TRBD2. Unmatched junction bases numbered 8, after V lost 2 bases and J lost 9 bases. This CDR3 comprises 15 residues. Germline-derived CDR1 and CDR2 are MDHEN and SYDVKM. CDR3 region: CASSLTAGGPIEQFF. CDR3 bases: TGTGCCAGCAGTTTAACGGCGGGAGGGCCCATTGAGCAGTTCTTC.

The chain links TRBV28 to TRBJ1-2; D gene unclear. This CDR3 has 14 residues. Germline V gene data show CDR1 as MDHEN and CDR2 as SYDVKM. V lost 1 base and J 0 bases, leaving 6 bases between the germline ends. In DNA, the CDR3 is TGTGCCAGCAGTTTATTATTCTCTAACTATGGCTACACCTTC. Amino acids: CASSLLFSNYGYTF.

The J gene is TRBJ1-6, the V gene TRBV19; 7 nucleotides align to TRBD1. Germline assignment: CDR1 LNHDA and CDR2 SQIVND (reference sequence). This CDR3 region has 17 residues. Trimming at V came to 4 bases and at J to 7 bases, leaving 13 bases not matched to a gene. The chain's CDR3 is CASSTTAGTALNSPLHF. The DNA for the CDR3 is TGTGCCAGTAGTACAACAGCCGGGACAGCCCTAAATTCACCCCTCCACTTT.

The rearrangement joins TRBV2 to TRBJ2-7; 7 positions agree with TRBD1. Germline CDR1 and CDR2: SNHLY and FYNNEI. Trimming cost V 8 bases and J 6 bases; bases outside gene matches: 7. CDR3 length: 12 residues. CDR3 nucleotides: TGTGCCAGCCCCCGACAGGGCGGCGAGCAGTACTTC. It yields the protein CASPRQGGEQYF.

This sequence joins TRBV24-1 and TRBJ1-2, with D perhaps TRBD1 (6 bases). V was clipped by 1 base and J by 4 bases, with 21 bases between them. Germline-derived CDR1 and CDR2 are KGHDR and SFDVKD. The CDR3 length is 18 residues. The DNA for the CDR3 is TGTGCCACCAGTGATTTAGGCTCCCGCGACAGGCCAGGCTATGGCTACACCTTC. This translates into CATSDLGSRDRPGYGYTF.

The V gene is TRBV6-2 or TRBV6-3, the J gene TRBJ2-1, with 8 bases fitting TRBD1. CDR1 is MNHEY and CDR2 is SVGEGT in the germline V gene. V gave up 5 bases and J gave up 6 bases; unmatched junction bases: 3. CDR3 size: 13 residues. This CDR3 is CASSGQGSNEQFF. The CDR3 DNA follows: TGTGCCAGCAGTGGACAGGGAAGCAATGAGCAGTTCTTC.

This clone was detected only once. This chain links TRBV19 with TRBJ1-4; D gene unclear. V was trimmed by 2 bases and J by 3 bases, leaving 10 bases between them. This CDR3 is built from 15 residues. Germline V gives CDR1 LNHDA, CDR2 SQIVND (reference sequence). CDR3 loop: CASSIIGVANEKLFF. The DNA of the CDR3 is TGTGCCAGTAGTATAATTGGAGTGGCTAATGAAAAACTGTTTTTT.

The chain joins TRBV7-8 to TRBJ2-2, with 8 positions matching TRBD2. Germline V gene data show CDR1 as SGHVS and CDR2 as FQNEAQ. The CDR3 totals 15 residues. The V and J ends lost 6 bases and 1 base, in that order; junction bases with no gene match: 4. CDR3 nucleotide sequence: TGTGCCAGCAGTTCTAGCGGGTGGAACACCGGGGAGCTGTTTTTT. Translated: CASSSSGWNTGELFF. The whole variable domain, remainder taken from reference TRBV7-8 and TRBJ2-2, is GAGVSQSPRYKVAKRGQDVALRCDPISGHVSLFWYQQALGQGPEFLTYFQNEAQLDKSGLPSDRFFAERPEGSVSTLKIQRTQQEDSAVYLCASSSSGWNTGELFFGEGSRLTVL.